What follows are 20 T cell receptor beta chains derived from one specimen sequenced in a study of cytomegalovirus exposure and HLA in healthy donors (dated by TCRdb to about 2017). Library preparation used the immunoSEQ multiplex PCR assay. A mixture of 60 forward primers for TCR Vbeta segments and 13 reverse primers for TCR Jbeta segments was used in the multiplex PCR. TCRdb mirrors the immuneACCESS table, restricted to in-frame sequences. Some clones are absent from its copies; in checked studies, under half trace to an unresolved V gene, and the reason for the others is unknown. The sample table records 200,000 to 250,000 clones; about 75% of these occur just once. Roughly 2% of the sample goes to the ten largest clones. Sequenced material: PBMCs. The receptors shown here come from a woman in her twenties or thirties in good health and CMV-seronegative.

The J gene is TRBJ1-1, the V gene TRBV6-5; TRBD1 might be the D (6 bases). Trimming stripped 2 bases from V and 12 bases from J, with 10 bases between. The germline gives CDR1 MNHEY, CDR2 SVGAGI. The CDR3 covers 11 residues. The CDR3 region has the DNA TGTGCCAGCAGTTACCCAGGGGCAACTTTCTTT. Translated, it gives CASSYPGATFF.

V usage is TRBV2 and J usage is TRBJ2-2; 7 bases agree with TRBD1. Germline values: CDR1 SNHLY, CDR2 FYNNEI. The CDR3 is 24 residues long. J was trimmed by 0 bases and V by 2 bases; bases with no gene match: 27. The CDR3 nucleotides are TGTGCCAGCAGTGAAAGTGGGCAGGGGGTCGCCCCTTGGGGGTATTTGGCGAACACCGGGGAGCTGTTTTTT. This gives the protein CASSESGQGVAPWGYLANTGELFF. Combining the CDR3 with reference TRBV2 and TRBJ2-2 gives the whole variable domain EPEVTQTPSHQVTQMGQEVILRCVPISNHLYFYWYRQILGQKVEFLVSFYNNEISEKSEIFDDQFSVERPDGSNFTLKIRSTKLEDSAMYFCASSESGQGVAPWGYLANTGELFFGEGSRLTVL.

The V gene is TRBV7-9, the J gene TRBJ2-7, with D possibly TRBD1 on 6 matching bases. Germline V gives CDR1 SEHNR, CDR2 FQNEAQ (reference sequence). Trimming removed 4 bases at V and 2 bases at J, with 12 bases between. The CDR3 is 14 amino acids. The CDR3 loop reads CASSSYGTTYEQYF. CDR3 nucleotide sequence: TGTGCCAGCAGCTCCTACGGGACAACCTACGAGCAGTACTTC.

The J gene is TRBJ2-7, the V gene TRBV7-9; D may be TRBD1 (6 bases). The ends were cut back, 3 bases at V and 2 bases at J, with 11 bases in the middle. The CDR3 runs to 14 residues. The germline gives CDR1 SEHNR, CDR2 FQNEAQ (reference sequence). This CDR3 is CASSFVTGAYEQYF. CDR3 nucleotides: TGTGCCAGCAGCTTCGTGACAGGAGCCTACGAGCAGTACTTC.

The V call is TRBV15, the J call TRBJ1-5, with D unclear. Per the germline V gene, CDR1 is LNHNV and CDR2 is YYDKDF (reference sequence). The CDR3 consists of 15 residues. The ends were cut back, 3 bases at V and 2 bases at J, with 11 bases in the middle. The CDR3 protein is CATSSGIWGNQPQHF. CDR3 bases: TGTGCCACCAGCAGCGGGATCTGGGGCAATCAGCCCCAGCATTTT.

The chain carries TRBV2 and TRBJ2-7; TRBD1 matches at 7 bases. The CDR3 length is 16 residues. V was pared by 2 bases and J by 2 bases, with 9 bases of the junction left unmatched. Per the germline V gene, CDR1 is SNHLY and CDR2 is FYNNEI. This chain's CDR3 is CASSEHRLTGPYEQYF. CDR3 bases: TGTGCCAGCAGTGAACACCGCCTGACAGGGCCCTACGAGCAGTACTTC.

This chain joins TRBV7-2 and TRBJ1-2, with D perhaps TRBD1 (6 bases). This CDR3 contains 13 residues. The V and J ends lost 2 bases and 4 bases respectively, with 8 bases between them. Germline V gives CDR1 SGHTA, CDR2 FQGNSA. CDR3: CASSLWTVYGYTF. Here the CDR3 DNA reads TGTGCCAGCAGCTTATGGACAGTCTATGGCTACACCTTC.

This chain joins TRBV5-1 and TRBJ2-1; 7 bases are a match to TRBD1. V lost 0 bases and J lost 5; bases outside the gene matches: 5. The CDR3 totals 15 residues. In germline, CDR1 is SGHRS, CDR2 YFSETQ. The CDR3 reads CASSLVTGDDNEQFF. In DNA, the CDR3 is TGCGCCAGCAGCTTGGTAACAGGGGATGACAATGAGCAGTTCTTC.

This clone occurred a few times. V usage is TRBV7-3 and J usage is TRBJ2-1; TRBD2 agrees at 9 bases. This CDR3 is built from 15 residues. CDR1 and CDR2 from the germline V gene are SGHTA and FQGTGA. V lost 1 base, J lost 7 bases, and 5 bases stayed unmatched. The chain's CDR3 is CASSLSGREANEQFF. The CDR3 DNA sequence: TGTGCCAGCAGCTTAAGCGGGAGGGAAGCAAATGAGCAGTTCTTC.

The chain has TRBV18 and TRBJ2-3; the D gene is possibly TRBD2 (6 bases). The CDR3 covers 14 residues. Germline CDR1 KGHSH, CDR2 LQKENI. V was cut by 8 bases and J by 8 bases, with 20 bases left in between. In DNA, the CDR3 is TGTGCCAGCCGGGACCCGCGCGGAGGGAGTACGCAGTATTTT. This translates into CASRDPRGGSTQYF.

This chain uses TRBV5-1 with TRBJ2-5; D unresolved. Trimming pared 5 bases from V and 5 bases from J, leaving 13 bases between. Germline assignment: CDR1 SGHRS and CDR2 YFSETQ. This CDR3 contains 13 residues. Here the CDR3 reads CASRLSGAETQYF. The CDR3 DNA reads TGCGCCAGCAGATTATCGGGTGCCGAGACCCAGTACTTC.

The V and J genes are TRBV30 and TRBJ1-1, with D possibly TRBD1 on 5 matching bases. V lost 0 bases and J 4 bases, leaving 9 bases between the germline ends. Germline V lookup: CDR1 GTSNPN, CDR2 SVGIG (reference sequence). The CDR3 has 13 residues. CDR3: CAWSVWGGTEAFF. CDR3 bases: TGTGCCTGGAGTGTGTGGGGCGGCACTGAAGCTTTCTTT.

V gene TRBV27 combines with J gene TRBJ2-4; 7 bases map to TRBD2. Trimming took 8 bases from V and 7 from J; bases not matched to a gene: 11. Germline V gene lookup returns CDR1 MNHEY and CDR2 SMNVEV (reference sequence). The CDR3 contains 14 residues. In nucleotides, the CDR3 is TGTGCCAGCGGGGCGGGAGAGTGGGGGAACATTCAGTACTTC. Translation: CASGAGEWGNIQYF.

A few counts support this clone. This chain connects TRBV10-2 to TRBJ2-3; tentative D call: TRBD2 (6 bases). V was trimmed by 1 base and J by 5 bases, leaving 13 bases between them. The CDR3 contains 15 residues. Germline V gene lookup returns CDR1 WSHSY and CDR2 SAAADI. CDR3 DNA: TGCGCCAGCAGTGAGTTAGGTCTAGCGAAAGATACGCAGTATTTT. Its translation: CASSELGLAKDTQYF.

The chain employs TRBV9 and TRBJ1-3; the D gene is possibly TRBD1 (6 bases). V was shortened by 0 bases and J by 3 bases, with 22 bases between the two germline ends. The CDR3 is 19 residues long. Germline V gene data show CDR1 as SGDLS and CDR2 as YYNGEE. DNA for the CDR3: TGTGCCAGCAGCGTAGTCCCGAATGGGGCAGGGGCAGGTGGAAACACCATATATTTT. Residues: CASSVVPNGAGAGGNTIYF.

CDR3 amino acids: CASTGGDRGAYGYTF. CDR3 DNA: TGTGCCAGCACCGGGGGGGACAGGGGAGCCTATGGCTACACCTTC. This sequence joins TRBV6-5 and TRBJ1-2, with TRBD1 identical over 10 bases. Unmatched junction bases numbered 9, after V lost 7 bases and J lost 4 bases. Germline assignment: CDR1 MNHEY and CDR2 SVGAGI. This CDR3 comprises 15 residues.

V is TRBV4-2 and J is TRBJ2-1; 9 bases match TRBD2. Germline CDR1 LGHNA, CDR2 YNFKEQ. With V trimmed by 0 bases and J by 5 bases, 2 bases remained unmatched. This CDR3 region has 15 residues. The CDR3, as DNA: TGTGCCAGCAGCCAAGATGGGACTAGCCACAATGAGCAGTTCTTC. Its translation: CASSQDGTSHNEQFF.

The chain is built from TRBV30 and TRBJ2-1; 7 bases map to TRBD2. CDR1 is GTSNPN and CDR2 is SVGIG in the germline V gene (reference sequence). The trim removed 4 bases at V and 2 bases at J, leaving 14 bases unmatched. The CDR3 is 17 amino acids. In nucleotides, the CDR3 is TGTGCCTGGATTACCCCCCCCGCTAGCGGCACCTACAATGAGCAGTTCTTC. Protein product: CAWITPPASGTYNEQFF.

The J gene is TRBJ2-1, the V gene TRBV7-3, with TRBD2 identical over 9 bases. The CDR3 loop spans 15 amino acids. V was clipped by 5 bases and J by 8 bases; unmatched bases: 10. Germline CDR1 reads SGHTA; CDR2 reads FQGTGA. CDR3 nucleotide sequence: TGTGCCAGCAGCCTCACTCTAGCGGGGCTCGATGAGCAGTTCTTC. It yields the protein CASSLTLAGLDEQFF. The entire variable domain, with the rest obtained from reference TRBV7-3 and TRBJ2-1, is as follows: GAGVSQTPSNKVTEKGKYVELRCDPISGHTALYWYRQSLGQGPEFLIYFQGTGAADDSGLPNDRFFAVRPEGSVSTLKIQRTERGDSAVYLCASSLTLAGLDEQFFGPGTRLTVL.

The chain combines TRBV6-5 with TRBJ2-3; 12 bases are a match to TRBD2. The germline V gene encodes CDR1 MNHEY and CDR2 SVGAGI. Germline trimming cut 6 bases from V and 4 bases from J; bases unmatched to any gene: 5. This CDR3 is built from 15 residues. The CDR3 DNA is TGTGCCAGCAGCCCGACTAGCGGGAGTGCAGATACGCAGTATTTT. Its protein product is CASSPTSGSADTQYF.